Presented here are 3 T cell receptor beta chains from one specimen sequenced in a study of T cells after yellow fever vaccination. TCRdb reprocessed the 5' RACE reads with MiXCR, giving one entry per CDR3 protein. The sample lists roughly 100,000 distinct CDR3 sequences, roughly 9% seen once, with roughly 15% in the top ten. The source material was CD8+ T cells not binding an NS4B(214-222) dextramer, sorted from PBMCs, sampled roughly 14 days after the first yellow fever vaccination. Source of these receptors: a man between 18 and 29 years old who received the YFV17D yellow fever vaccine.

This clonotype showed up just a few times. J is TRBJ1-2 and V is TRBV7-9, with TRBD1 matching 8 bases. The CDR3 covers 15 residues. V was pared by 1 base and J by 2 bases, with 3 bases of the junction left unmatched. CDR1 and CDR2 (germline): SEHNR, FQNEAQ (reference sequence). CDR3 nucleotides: TGTGCCAGCAGCTTAGAGCGACAGGGGAACTATGGCTACACCTTC. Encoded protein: CASSLERQGNYGYTF.

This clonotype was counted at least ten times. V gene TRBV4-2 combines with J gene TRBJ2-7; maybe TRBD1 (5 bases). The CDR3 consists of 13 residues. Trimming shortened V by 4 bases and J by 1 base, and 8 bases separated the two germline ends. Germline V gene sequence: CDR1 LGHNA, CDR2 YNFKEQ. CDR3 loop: CASSPDTSYEQYF. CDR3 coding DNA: TGTGCCAGCAGCCCGGACACATCCTACGAGCAGTACTTC.

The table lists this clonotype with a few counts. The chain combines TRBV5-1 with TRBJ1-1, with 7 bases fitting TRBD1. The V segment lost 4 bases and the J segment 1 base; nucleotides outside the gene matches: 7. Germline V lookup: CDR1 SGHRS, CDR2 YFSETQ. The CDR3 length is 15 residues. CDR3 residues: CASSPGTVSNTEAFF. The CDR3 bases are TGCGCCAGCAGCCCCGGGACAGTATCGAACACTGAAGCTTTCTTT.